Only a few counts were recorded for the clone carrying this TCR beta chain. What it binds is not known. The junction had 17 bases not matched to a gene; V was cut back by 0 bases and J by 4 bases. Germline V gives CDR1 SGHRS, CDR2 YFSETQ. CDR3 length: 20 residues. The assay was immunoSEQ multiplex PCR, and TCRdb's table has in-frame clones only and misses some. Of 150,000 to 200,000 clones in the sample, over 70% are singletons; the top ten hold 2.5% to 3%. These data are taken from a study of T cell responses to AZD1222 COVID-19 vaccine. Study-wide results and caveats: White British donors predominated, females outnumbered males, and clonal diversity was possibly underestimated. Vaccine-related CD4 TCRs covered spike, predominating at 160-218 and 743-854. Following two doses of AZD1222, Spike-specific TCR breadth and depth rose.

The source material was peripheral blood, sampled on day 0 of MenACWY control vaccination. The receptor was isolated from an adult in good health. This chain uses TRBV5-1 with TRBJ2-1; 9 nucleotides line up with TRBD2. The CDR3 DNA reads TGCGCCAGCAGCTTGGTCTCCTCCGGGACTAGCATAACAATTTACAATGAGCAGTTCTTC. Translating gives CASSLVSSGTSITIYNEQFF.